This T cell receptor (beta chain) stems from a study of control samples from healthy donors and cancer patients. The CDR3 contains 17 residues. Germline assignment: CDR1 SGHRS and CDR2 YFSETQ. The V segment lost 4 bases and the J segment 1 base; nucleotides outside the gene matches: 5. Sequenced by immunoSEQ multiplex PCR; TCRdb stores in-frame clones only, minus some. This table has 91,000 or so clones, roughly nine tenths appearing once. The receptor was isolated from a woman aged 30 to 39 in good health. Sequenced input: blood. The chain couples TRBV5-1 to TRBJ1-4; 12 bases fit TRBD1. The CDR3 region is CASSGGTGGLTNEKLFF. The DNA of the CDR3 is TGCGCCAGCAGCGGAGGGACAGGGGGCCTAACTAATGAAAAACTGTTTTTT.